The 10 T cell receptor beta chains below come from one sample, sequenced in a study of blood T cell repertoires in COVID-19. Data came from immunoSEQ multiplex PCR; TCRdb stores just in-frame clones and leaves some out. In the table there are fewer than 200,000 clones, roughly 90% of which are singletons. Source material: peripheral blood. All receptors derive from a woman aged 45-60 years with acute or convalescent COVID-19.

J is TRBJ2-3 and V is TRBV6-2 or TRBV6-3; a possible D gene is TRBD2 (5 bases). The CDR3 extends over 16 amino acids. The V gene's germline CDR1 is MNHEY and CDR2 SVGEGT. V gave up 0 bases and J gave up 6 bases, with 16 bases separating them. The CDR3 sequence is CASSYSTSGTRDTQYF. CDR3 nucleotides: TGTGCCAGCAGTTACTCGACCAGCGGCACTAGGGATACGCAGTATTTT.

This chain joins TRBV6-2 or TRBV6-3 and TRBJ1-1, with unresolved D. The germline CDR1 and CDR2 sequences are MNHEY and SVGEGT. The ends were cut back, 0 bases at V and 4 bases at J, with 9 bases in the middle. The CDR3 loop spans 14 amino acids. This CDR3 is CASSYSSRGTEAFF. The DNA for the CDR3 is TGTGCCAGCAGTTACTCATCCCGGGGCACTGAAGCTTTCTTT.

This clone was recorded only once. The CDR3 here is CASSPSQETQYF. CDR3 DNA sequence: TGTGCCAGCAGTCCGAGCCAAGAGACCCAGTACTTC. The chain employs TRBV27 and TRBJ2-5; unclear D gene. Per the germline V gene, CDR1 is MNHEY and CDR2 is SMNVEV (reference sequence). V lost 5 bases, J lost 1 base, and 5 bases lay in between. The CDR3 length is 12 residues.

V gene TRBV6-5 combines with J gene TRBJ1-2, with D perhaps TRBD1 (6 bases). The CDR3 has 14 residues. CDR1 is MNHEY, CDR2 SVGAGI, per germline. V gave up 2 bases and J gave up 7 bases, with 14 bases separating them. CDR3 nucleotides: TGTGCCAGCAGTTACGGACAGAGAGGGGTTGGCTACACCTTC. Amino acid sequence: CASSYGQRGVGYTF.

The chain employs TRBV29-1 and TRBJ2-7; 8 bases map to TRBD1. CDR1 and CDR2 (germline): SQVTM, ANQGSEA. V shed 7 bases, J shed 4 bases, and the junction held 9 bases outside the gene matches. The CDR3 totals 13 residues. The CDR3 sequence: CSGGQGAGYEQYF. The CDR3 coding sequence is TGCAGCGGGGGGCAGGGGGCGGGATACGAGCAGTACTTC.

CDR3 protein: CASSYSGGEAGELFF. The CDR3 nucleotides are TGTGCCAGCAGTTACTCCGGGGGGGAGGCCGGGGAGCTGTTTTTT. The chain carries TRBV6-5 and TRBJ2-2; 8 bases are a match to TRBD2. Germline CDR1 is MNHEY and CDR2 is SVGAGI. This CDR3 is 15 amino acids long. The V and J ends lost 0 bases and 6 bases, in that order; junction bases with no gene match: 3.

This clone was counted once. The chain is built from TRBV12-3 or TRBV12-4 and TRBJ1-2; tentative D call: TRBD1 (5 bases). Trimming removed 5 bases at V and 8 bases at J, with 15 bases between. This CDR3 region has 13 residues. The chain's CDR3 is CASSIGPGGGYTF. The CDR3 coding sequence is TGTGCCAGCAGTATCGGACCCGGGGGGGGCTACACCTTC.

This chain uses TRBV10-3 with TRBJ2-2; D perhaps matches TRBD2 (7 bases). This CDR3 has 15 amino acids. The germline gives CDR1 ENHRY, CDR2 SYGVKD. The V end lost 4 bases, the J end lost 8 bases, and 17 bases lay between the germline ends. CDR3 DNA: TGTGCCATCAGTGGCCTAGCGGAGGGGGAGGGGGAGCTGTTTTTT. This sequence encodes CAISGLAEGEGELFF.

The rearrangement joins TRBV30 to TRBJ2-7, with D unresolved. The CDR3 sequence is 13 residues long. Germline V gene lookup returns CDR1 GTSNPN and CDR2 SVGIG (reference sequence). The V gene lost 1 base and the J gene lost 3 bases, with 10 bases spanning the gap. CDR3 amino acids: CAWSGLSYYEQYF. The CDR3 DNA reads as TGTGCCTGGAGTGGGCTGTCATACTACGAGCAGTACTTC.

CDR3 residues: CASSPRGGGPSYEQYF. Written as DNA, the CDR3 is TGTGCCAGCAGCCCCCGGGGGGGCGGGCCCTCCTACGAGCAGTACTTC. The rearrangement joins TRBV7-6 to TRBJ2-7; 8 bases align to TRBD2. Per germline, CDR1 SGHVS and CDR2 FNYEAQ. The CDR3 extends over 16 amino acids. The V gene end was trimmed by 5 bases and the J gene end by 0 bases; junction bases not matched to a gene: 9.